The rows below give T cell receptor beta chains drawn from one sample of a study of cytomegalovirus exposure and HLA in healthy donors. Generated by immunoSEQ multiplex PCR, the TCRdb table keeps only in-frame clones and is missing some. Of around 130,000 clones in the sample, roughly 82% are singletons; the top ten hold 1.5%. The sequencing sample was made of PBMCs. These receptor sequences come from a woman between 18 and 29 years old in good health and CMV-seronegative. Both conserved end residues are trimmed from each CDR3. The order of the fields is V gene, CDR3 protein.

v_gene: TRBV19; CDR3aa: ASSLAPPNQPQH
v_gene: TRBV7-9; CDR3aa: ASSLAWTGNTEAF
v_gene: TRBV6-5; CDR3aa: ASSTGSGYGYT
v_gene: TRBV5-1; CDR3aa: ASSPRPRGSGTPLH
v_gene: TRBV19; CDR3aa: ASSHSYSNQPQH
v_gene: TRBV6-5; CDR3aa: ASRGALGGGELF
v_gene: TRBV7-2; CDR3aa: ASSFVVAGEEGQETQY
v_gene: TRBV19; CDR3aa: ASSTQTSARGTQY
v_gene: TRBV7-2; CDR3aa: ASSWQSGISNEQF
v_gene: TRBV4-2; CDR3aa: ASSRGGGDGNTIY
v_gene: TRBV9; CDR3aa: ASSVLSTSYNEQF
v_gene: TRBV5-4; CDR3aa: ASSSPRQAYGYT